The rows below give T cell receptor beta chains drawn from one sample of a study of shared clonotypes between healthy human individuals. The assay was immunoSEQ multiplex PCR, and TCRdb's table has in-frame clones only and misses some. Of hundreds of thousands of clones listed, around 90% were seen once; the top ten hold roughly 15%. The sample taken for sequencing was memory CD8+ T cells sorted from blood. Every receptor here comes from a man younger than 30 in good health. CDR3s include the opening cysteine and the closing phenylalanine or tryptophan. The D gene is left open where the match is weak. Clone size is stated in some rows and not others, as once, few, many or a class when expanded.

d_call: .; j_call: TRBJ2-1; clone_size: .; v_call: TRBV27; cdr3_aa: CASSLSIGPDEQFF; cdr3_nt: TGTGCCAGCAGTTTATCGATCGGGCCGGATGAGCAGTTCTTC
d_call: TRBD2; j_call: TRBJ2-7; clone_size: .; v_call: TRBV4-3; cdr3_aa: CASSFRLGLAGSSAYEQYF; cdr3_nt: TGCGCCAGCAGCTTCCGCCTGGGACTAGCTGGATCCAGCGCTTACGAGCAGTACTTC
d_call: .; j_call: TRBJ2-1; clone_size: .; v_call: TRBV11-2; cdr3_aa: CASSLAYNEQFF; cdr3_nt: TGTGCCAGCAGCTTAGCCTACAATGAGCAGTTCTTC
d_call: TRBD2; j_call: TRBJ2-3; clone_size: many; v_call: TRBV27; cdr3_aa: CASMPRLAGFYSFATDTQYF; cdr3_nt: TGTGCCAGCATGCCCAGACTAGCGGGATTTTATTCGTTCGCCACAGATACGCAGTATTTT
d_call: .; j_call: TRBJ2-7; clone_size: once; v_call: TRBV29-1; cdr3_aa: CSASGTGYDEQYF; cdr3_nt: TGCAGCGCTAGCGGGACAGGGTACGACGAGCAGTACTTC
d_call: .; j_call: TRBJ1-5; clone_size: once; v_call: TRBV28; cdr3_aa: CASSIGNQPQHF; cdr3_nt: TGTGCCAGCAGCATCGGAAATCAGCCCCAGCATTTT
d_call: TRBD1; j_call: TRBJ2-7; clone_size: .; v_call: TRBV4-1; cdr3_aa: CASSQARTGALYEQYF; cdr3_nt: TGCGCCAGCAGCCAAGCCAGGACAGGGGCCCTCTACGAGCAGTACTTC
d_call: .; j_call: TRBJ1-5; clone_size: few; v_call: TRBV30; cdr3_aa: CAWGAENSNQPQHF; cdr3_nt: TGTGCCTGGGGGGCCGAAAATAGCAATCAGCCCCAGCATTTT
d_call: .; j_call: TRBJ2-3; clone_size: once; v_call: TRBV25-1; cdr3_aa: CASSGWTEMSTDTQYF; cdr3_nt: TGTGCCAGCAGTGGGTGGACAGAAATGAGCACAGATACGCAGTATTTT
d_call: .; j_call: TRBJ2-7; clone_size: .; v_call: TRBV10-3; cdr3_aa: CAITPGHTYEQYF; cdr3_nt: TGTGCCATCACCCCGGGACACACCTACGAGCAGTACTTC
d_call: .; j_call: TRBJ1-5; clone_size: .; v_call: TRBV5-1; cdr3_aa: CASSRGGRPWQPQHF; cdr3_nt: TGCGCCAGCAGCCGTGGGGGGCGCCCCTGGCAGCCCCAGCATTTT
d_call: TRBD1; j_call: TRBJ2-3; clone_size: .; v_call: TRBV9; cdr3_aa: CASSFHRGLTDTQYF; cdr3_nt: TGTGCCAGCAGCTTCCACAGGGGGCTGACAGATACGCAGTATTTT
d_call: TRBD2; j_call: TRBJ2-1; clone_size: .; v_call: TRBV2; cdr3_aa: CASSGWTSGVAYNEQFF; cdr3_nt: TGTGCCAGCAGTGGGTGGACTAGCGGGGTGGCCTACAATGAGCAGTTCTTC
d_call: TRBD1; j_call: TRBJ2-7; clone_size: .; v_call: TRBV11-2; cdr3_aa: CASSLDHQGVVREQYF; cdr3_nt: TGTGCCAGCAGCTTAGATCACCAGGGGGTCGTTCGCGAGCAGTACTTC
d_call: .; j_call: TRBJ1-6; clone_size: .; v_call: TRBV7-8; cdr3_aa: CASSLEESPLHF; cdr3_nt: TGTGCCAGCAGCTTAGAGGAATCCCCCCTCCACTTT
d_call: .; j_call: TRBJ1-4; clone_size: .; v_call: TRBV4-3; cdr3_aa: CASSQDREGHNEKLFF; cdr3_nt: TGCGCCAGCAGCCAAGATAGAGAGGGTCATAATGAAAAACTGTTTTTT
d_call: .; j_call: TRBJ2-1; clone_size: .; v_call: TRBV4-1; cdr3_aa: CASSQGAALALNEQFF; cdr3_nt: TGCGCCAGCAGCCAAGGTGCTGCATTGGCCCTCAATGAGCAGTTCTTC
d_call: .; j_call: TRBJ2-1; clone_size: .; v_call: TRBV4-1; cdr3_aa: CASSQTVAYNEQFF; cdr3_nt: TGCGCCAGCAGCCAGACAGTAGCCTACAATGAGCAGTTCTTC
d_call: .; j_call: TRBJ2-7; clone_size: .; v_call: TRBV5-1; cdr3_aa: CASSLQQGSYEQYF; cdr3_nt: TGCGCCAGCAGCCTTCAACAGGGTAGCTACGAGCAGTACTTC
d_call: .; j_call: TRBJ2-1; clone_size: .; v_call: TRBV6-5; cdr3_aa: CASSYSGGGPEQFF; cdr3_nt: TGTGCCAGCAGTTACTCGGGGGGAGGCCCTGAGCAGTTCTTC
d_call: .; j_call: TRBJ2-3; clone_size: once; v_call: TRBV2; cdr3_aa: CASSEFGGTGSDTQYF; cdr3_nt: TGTGCCAGCAGTGAATTTGGGGGCACGGGTTCAGATACGCAGTATTTT
d_call: .; j_call: TRBJ2-1; clone_size: .; v_call: TRBV19; cdr3_aa: CASNTVSGPSYNEQFF; cdr3_nt: TGTGCCAGTAACACTGTTAGTGGTCCCTCCTACAATGAGCAGTTCTTC
d_call: .; j_call: TRBJ2-7; clone_size: .; v_call: TRBV20-1; cdr3_aa: CSPKPPYEQYF; cdr3_nt: TGCAGTCCAAAACCCCCCTACGAGCAGTACTTC
d_call: .; j_call: TRBJ2-7; clone_size: .; v_call: TRBV10-3; cdr3_aa: CAISEEAGMETYEQYF; cdr3_nt: TGTGCCATCAGTGAGGAGGCAGGGATGGAAACCTACGAGCAGTACTTC
d_call: TRBD1; j_call: TRBJ2-7; clone_size: .; v_call: TRBV2; cdr3_aa: CASSESAGQGFYEQYF; cdr3_nt: TGTGCCAGCAGTGAATCAGCGGGACAGGGGTTCTACGAGCAGTACTTC
d_call: .; j_call: TRBJ2-5; clone_size: .; v_call: TRBV6-5; cdr3_aa: CASSYDWVETQYF; cdr3_nt: TGTGCCAGCAGTTATGACTGGGTAGAGACCCAGTACTTC
d_call: .; j_call: TRBJ2-7; clone_size: .; v_call: TRBV4-3; cdr3_aa: CASSQDGQSYEQYF; cdr3_nt: TGCGCCAGCAGCCAAGACGGTCAATCCTACGAGCAGTACTTC
d_call: TRBD1; j_call: TRBJ1-4; clone_size: .; v_call: TRBV4-1; cdr3_aa: CASSHLDRESEKLFF; cdr3_nt: TGCGCCAGCAGCCACCTGGACAGGGAGAGTGAAAAACTGTTTTTT
d_call: TRBD1; j_call: TRBJ2-7; clone_size: .; v_call: TRBV7-2; cdr3_aa: CASSSPGQGSREQYF; cdr3_nt: TGTGCCAGCAGCTCTCCGGGACAGGGGTCCCGCGAGCAGTACTTC
d_call: .; j_call: TRBJ2-3; clone_size: .; v_call: TRBV10-1; cdr3_aa: CASSESGEDTQYF; cdr3_nt: TGCGCCAGCAGTGAGTCGGGCGAAGATACGCAGTATTTT
d_call: .; j_call: TRBJ1-3; clone_size: once; v_call: TRBV9; cdr3_aa: CASSPDVGPGNTIYF; cdr3_nt: TGTGCCAGCAGCCCAGACGTAGGCCCTGGAAACACCATATATTTT
d_call: .; j_call: TRBJ2-5; clone_size: .; v_call: TRBV7-9; cdr3_aa: CASSPPGTHQETQYF; cdr3_nt: TGTGCCAGCAGTCCCCCCGGGACACACCAAGAGACCCAGTACTTC
d_call: .; j_call: TRBJ1-1; clone_size: once; v_call: TRBV6-6; cdr3_aa: CASSPDGLQTEAFF; cdr3_nt: TGTGCCAGCAGTCCGGATGGGCTGCAGACTGAAGCTTTCTTT
d_call: .; j_call: TRBJ1-1; clone_size: .; v_call: TRBV13; cdr3_aa: CASSWRGGPSEAFF; cdr3_nt: TGTGCCAGCAGCTGGCGGGGGGGCCCGTCTGAAGCTTTCTTT
d_call: .; j_call: TRBJ2-7; clone_size: few; v_call: TRBV27; cdr3_aa: CASSLQGVYEQYF; cdr3_nt: TGTGCCAGCAGTTTACAGGGAGTCTACGAGCAGTACTTC
d_call: .; j_call: TRBJ2-2; clone_size: .; v_call: TRBV5-6; cdr3_aa: CASSPRLAWGELFF; cdr3_nt: TGTGCCAGCAGTCCACGGTTGGCCTGGGGGGAGCTGTTTTTT
d_call: .; j_call: TRBJ2-2; clone_size: .; v_call: TRBV10-1; cdr3_aa: CASSRDSANTGELFF; cdr3_nt: TGCGCCAGCAGTAGGGACTCAGCGAACACCGGGGAGCTGTTTTTT
d_call: .; j_call: TRBJ2-6; clone_size: .; v_call: TRBV27; cdr3_aa: CASSRGEVSGANVLTF; cdr3_nt: TGTGCCAGCAGCCGAGGGGAGGTTTCTGGGGCCAACGTCCTGACTTTC
d_call: .; j_call: TRBJ2-3; clone_size: .; v_call: TRBV7-9; cdr3_aa: CASSLSGRAQLDIDTQYF; cdr3_nt: TGTGCCAGCAGCTTATCGGGCAGGGCACAATTAGATATAGATACGCAGTATTTT
d_call: .; j_call: TRBJ2-7; clone_size: .; v_call: TRBV7-9; cdr3_aa: CASSLGGNYEQYF; cdr3_nt: TGTGCCAGCAGCTTAGGGGGAAACTACGAGCAGTACTTC
d_call: .; j_call: TRBJ1-1; clone_size: .; v_call: TRBV28; cdr3_aa: CASSFRVSDTEAFF; cdr3_nt: TGTGCCAGCAGTTTCAGGGTTTCGGACACTGAAGCTTTCTTT